This T cell receptor beta chain was identified in a study of blood T cells in healthy people across ages. In its sample, this clonotype was seen a few times. Through a sample-barcoded 5' primer and a J-beta primer mix, a second PCR was run for roughly 6 to 12 cycles. TCRdb redid the calling of the 5' RACE reads with MiXCR, one entry per CDR3 protein. The table includes roughly 1,300,000 distinct CDR3 sequences, approximately 59% detected once. V shed 8 bases and J 0 bases; nucleotides not matched to a gene: 7. The CDR3 spans 14 residues. In germline, CDR1 is SEHNR, CDR2 FQNEAQ (reference sequence). Material for sequencing was blood. The chain has TRBV7-9 and TRBJ2-7, with 7 bases that match TRBD1. The source is a man between 18 and 35 years old in good health. CDR3 residues: CASGRQGLSYEQYF. Written as DNA, the CDR3 is TGTGCCAGCGGCCGACAGGGCCTCTCCTACGAGCAGTACTTC.